This T cell receptor beta chain was sequenced in a study of cytomegalovirus exposure and HLA in healthy donors. With 60 Vbeta and 13 Jbeta primers, the PCR was carried out. This table comes from immunoSEQ multiplex PCR, and its TCRdb copy is limited to in-frame clones, with some not included. Of 150,000 to 200,000 clones listed, about 77% are singletons. This clone has only a few counts. Its target is unknown. Those who donated were healthy bone marrow donors. Regarding the study as a whole: CMV serostatus was the sole immune exposure data available.

Specimen: PBMCs. The clonotype was recovered from a female donor in good health and CMV-seronegative.

This CDR3 reads CASSYAGGLYNEQFF. Written as DNA, the CDR3 is TGTGCCAGCAGTTACGCGGGGGGATTGTACAATGAGCAGTTCTTC. This rearrangement joins TRBV6-6 to TRBJ2-1; the match to TRBD2 covers 8 bases. CDR3 length: 15 amino acids. J was trimmed by 4 bases and V by 2 bases; bases with no gene match: 4. Germline values: CDR1 MNHNY, CDR2 SVGAGI (reference sequence).